These 24 T cell receptor beta chains were sequenced from one sample in a study of cytomegalovirus exposure and HLA in healthy donors. The study ran its PCR with 60 Vbeta and 13 Jbeta primers. Sequenced by immunoSEQ multiplex PCR; TCRdb stores in-frame clones only, minus some. The sample carries some 150,000 clones, roughly four fifths recorded once. What was sequenced was PBMCs. These receptors originate from a man in his forties or fifties in good health and CMV-seropositive.

The rearrangement links TRBV29-1 to TRBJ2-1; 10 bases are shared with TRBD2. Germline-derived CDR1 and CDR2 are SQVTM and ANQGSEA. The CDR3 is 15 residues long. Germline trimming cut 1 base from V and 9 bases from J; bases unmatched to any gene: 9. The CDR3, as DNA: TGCAGCGTTGAAGTGCTTGGACTAGCGGTTGGTGAGCAGTTCTTC. Amino acid sequence: CSVEVLGLAVGEQFF.

This chain links TRBV30 with TRBJ1-1; 8 nucleotides line up with TRBD1. V trimming: 0 bases; J trimming: 1 base; junction bases outside the gene matches: 7. The CDR3 totals 16 residues. Germline assignment: CDR1 GTSNPN and CDR2 SVGIG (reference sequence). The CDR3 bases are TGTGCCTGGAGTGTCGGTCAGGGGGCAACGAACACTGAAGCTTTCTTT. Translating it yields CAWSVGQGATNTEAFF.

Only a few counts were recorded for this clone. The rearrangement uses TRBV5-1 and TRBJ2-2, with 7 bases matching TRBD1. The CDR3 consists of 14 residues. CDR1 and CDR2 from the germline V gene are SGHRS and YFSETQ. V shed 6 bases, J shed 7 bases, and the junction held 9 bases outside the gene matches. The CDR3 bases are TGCGCCAGCACCAATCGACAGGGTTACGGGGAGCTGTTTTTT. Encoded protein: CASTNRQGYGELFF.

J is TRBJ2-7 and V is TRBV10-3; 10 nucleotides match TRBD1. Per germline, CDR1 ENHRY and CDR2 SYGVKD. The CDR3 length is 13 residues. V shed 7 bases and J 1 base; nucleotides not matched to a gene: 1. In DNA form, the CDR3 reads TGTGCCATCAAGGGACAGGGGTCCTACGAGCAGTACTTC. This encodes CAIKGQGSYEQYF.

The sample holds one count of this clone. The chain links TRBV28 to TRBJ1-1; D uncertain. Trimming stripped 3 bases from V and 1 base from J, with 6 bases between. There are 13 residues in the CDR3. CDR1 is MDHEN, CDR2 SYDVKM, per germline. CDR3 sequence reads: CASSLLRNTEAFF. DNA of the CDR3: TGTGCCAGCAGTTTGCTGCGGAACACTGAAGCTTTCTTT.

The J gene is TRBJ2-7, the V gene TRBV19; no clear D gene. Germline V gene lookup returns CDR1 LNHDA and CDR2 SQIVND (reference sequence). CDR3 size: 12 residues. V dropped 7 bases and J dropped 3 bases, with 10 bases sitting between them. The CDR3: CASMGTYYEQYF. CDR3 DNA sequence: TGTGCCAGTATGGGCACATACTACGAGCAGTACTTC. Combining the CDR3 with reference TRBV19 and TRBJ2-7 gives the whole variable domain DGGITQSPKYLFRKEGQNVTLSCEQNLNHDAMYWYRQDPGQGLRLIYYSQIVNDFQKGDIAEGYSVSREKKESFPLTVTSAQKNPTAFYLCASMGTYYEQYFGPGTRLTVT.

This clone appeared a few times. The V gene is TRBV5-4, the J gene TRBJ1-2; D unclear. Per germline, CDR1 SGHNT and CDR2 YYREEE (reference sequence). V lost 4 bases and J lost 7, with 17 bases in between. This CDR3 region has 14 residues. The CDR3 is CASSLAAVLGGYTF. The DNA for the CDR3 is TGTGCCAGCAGCCTGGCGGCGGTTTTAGGTGGCTACACCTTC.

This chain connects TRBV19 to TRBJ2-1, with a tentative D call TRBD2 (5 bases). V gave up 5 bases and J gave up 12 bases, with 20 bases separating them. This CDR3 has 14 residues. Germline loops: CDR1 LNHDA, CDR2 SQIVND (reference sequence). CDR3 nucleotide sequence: TGTGCCAGTAGTCCAGGACGGGGTGCAGGTGGGCAGTTCTTC. Its translation is CASSPGRGAGGQFF.

The chain carries TRBV14 and TRBJ2-2, with D possibly being TRBD2 (5 bases). CDR3 length equals 15 residues. V gave up 4 bases and J gave up 4 bases, with 13 bases separating them. Germline-derived CDR1 and CDR2 are SGHDN and FVKESK. The CDR3, as DNA: TGTGCCAGCAGCCGAGGACTCCCCTTCACCGGGGAGCTGTTTTTT. It is translated as CASSRGLPFTGELFF. Based on the CDR3 plus reference TRBV14 and TRBJ2-2, the full variable domain is EAGVTQFPSHSVIEKGQTVTLRCDPISGHDNLYWYRRVMGKEIKFLLHFVKESKQDESGMPNNRFLAERTGGTYSTLKVQPAELEDSGVYFCASSRGLPFTGELFFGEGSRLTVL.

The chain combines TRBV6-5 with TRBJ1-1; D might be TRBD1 (6 bases). V was shortened by 6 bases and J by 0 bases, with 11 bases between the two germline ends. Germline assignment: CDR1 MNHEY and CDR2 SVGAGI. This CDR3 comprises 14 residues. CDR3 nucleotides: TGTGCCAGCAGCACAGGGCACATGAACACTGAAGCTTTCTTT. It translates to CASSTGHMNTEAFF.

The chain joins TRBV6-1 to TRBJ1-1, with unresolved D. Germline CDR1 is MNHNS and CDR2 is SASEGT. Between the trimmed V and J ends, which lost 5 bases and 8 bases, there was a span of 12 bases. CDR3 length equals 12 residues. The CDR3 sequence is CASSPPRGEAFF. For the CDR3, the DNA is TGTGCCAGCAGTCCCCCTCGGGGAGAAGCTTTCTTT.

The V call is TRBV11-2, the J call TRBJ1-3; D gene ambiguous. Germline CDR1 reads SGHAT; CDR2 reads FQNNGV. Between the trimmed V and J ends, which lost 3 bases and 0 bases, there was a span of 9 bases. This CDR3 spans 15 amino acids. The CDR3 sequence is CASSFVVSSGNTIYF. DNA for the CDR3: TGTGCCAGCAGCTTCGTGGTTAGCTCTGGAAACACCATATATTTT.

The chain joins TRBV19 to TRBJ1-2; 11 positions match TRBD1. The V and J ends lost 10 bases and 3 bases, in that order; junction bases with no gene match: 10. Germline values: CDR1 LNHDA, CDR2 SQIVND (reference sequence). This CDR3 is 15 amino acids long. The CDR3 nucleotides read TGTGCCACAACCGCCGGGACAGGGGGATACTATGGCTACACCTTC. Protein: CATTAGTGGYYGYTF.

This rearrangement joins TRBV18 to TRBJ2-7; TRBD1 aligns across 7 bases. J gave up 2 bases and V 5 bases, and 6 bases lay outside the gene matches. Germline lookup yields CDR1 KGHSH and CDR2 LQKENI. This CDR3 region has 14 residues. CDR3 sequence: CASSAGTATYEQYF. CDR3 sequence (DNA): TGTGCCAGCTCAGCCGGGACAGCAACCTACGAGCAGTACTTC. The whole variable domain, filled in from reference TRBV18 and TRBJ2-7, reads NAGVMQNPRHLVRRRGQEARLRCSPMKGHSHVYWYRQLPEEGLKFMVYLQKENIIDESGMPKERFSAEFPKEGPSILRIQQVVRGDSAAYFCASSAGTATYEQYFGPGTRLTVT.

The V gene is TRBV5-1, the J gene TRBJ2-3, with 11 nucleotides matching TRBD2. CDR1 and CDR2 from the germline V gene are SGHRS and YFSETQ. Trimming took 3 bases from V and 6 from J; bases not matched to a gene: 9. The CDR3 extends over 16 amino acids. CDR3 residues: CASSSASGGLWDTQYF. In nucleotides, the CDR3 is TGCGCCAGCAGCTCGGCTAGCGGGGGGCTTTGGGATACGCAGTATTTT.

The chain employs TRBV6-5 and TRBJ1-5; D possibly corresponds to TRBD1 (6 bases). This CDR3 comprises 15 residues. Trimming removed 6 bases at V and 0 bases at J, with 12 bases between. Germline loops: CDR1 MNHEY, CDR2 SVGAGI. The CDR3 spells CASRSTGYSNQPQHF. CDR3 in DNA: TGTGCCAGCAGGTCAACAGGGTATAGCAATCAGCCCCAGCATTTT.

The rearrangement joins TRBV6-5 to TRBJ2-7; 7 nucleotides match TRBD1. V lost 2 bases and J lost 0; bases outside the gene matches: 1. Per germline, CDR1 MNHEY and CDR2 SVGAGI. This CDR3 is built from 14 residues. The CDR3 protein is CASSYGDSSYEQYF. CDR3 sequence (DNA): TGTGCCAGCAGTTACGGGGACAGCTCCTACGAGCAGTACTTC.

This clone was seen only once. The identical CDR3 is also encoded by other nucleotide sequences in the sample. The V and J genes are TRBV6-6 and TRBJ1-2, with TRBD1 matching over 10 bases. V lost 9 bases and J lost 8; bases outside the gene matches: 9. The CDR3 runs 13 residues. From germline, CDR1 is MNHNY and CDR2 SVGAGI (reference sequence). CDR3 loop: CASAGQGSSGYTF. The CDR3 coding sequence is TGTGCCAGTGCGGGACAGGGGAGTAGCGGCTACACCTTC.

This rearrangement joins TRBV29-1 to TRBJ1-3; D is unclear. Germline CDR1 SQVTM, CDR2 ANQGSEA. Trimming left V 2 bases short and J 1 base short, with 3 bases between. The CDR3 totals 12 residues. The CDR3, as DNA: TGCAGCGTTGAATTATCTGGAAACACCATATATTTT. Translated: CSVELSGNTIYF.

The chain recombines TRBV27 with TRBJ2-7; D remains unclear. V was clipped by 6 bases and J by 8 bases, with 20 bases between them. The germline V gene encodes CDR1 MNHEY and CDR2 SMNVEV (reference sequence). This CDR3 is built from 14 residues. The CDR3 sequence is CASSHQATVEKQYF. Here the CDR3 DNA reads TGTGCCAGCAGCCACCAGGCAACCGTCGAAAAGCAGTACTTC.

The chain carries TRBV5-4 and TRBJ2-7, with a possible D match to TRBD2 (5 bases). Germline CDR1 reads SGHNT; CDR2 reads YYREEE (reference sequence). The CDR3 loop spans 13 amino acids. Trimming left V 3 bases short and J 2 bases short, with 9 bases between. CDR3: CASSSKTTYEQYF. The CDR3 region has the DNA TGTGCCAGCAGCTCCAAGACTACCTACGAGCAGTACTTC.

The CDR3 region has the DNA TGCGCCAGCACAAAGACGGACACGAACACCGGGGAGCTGTTTTTT. This encodes CASTKTDTNTGELFF. This sequence joins TRBV5-1 and TRBJ2-2; D might be TRBD1 (5 bases). Trimming cost V 6 bases and J 0 bases, with 12 bases left between them. Germline V gives CDR1 SGHRS, CDR2 YFSETQ. This CDR3 has 15 residues.

In this sample, this clone is medium-sized. Other nucleotide sequences in the sample specify the same CDR3. The J gene is TRBJ2-1, the V gene TRBV28; 10 positions match TRBD2. V lost 7 bases, J lost 4 bases, and 4 bases stayed unmatched. CDR1 is MDHEN, CDR2 SYDVKM, per germline. The CDR3 contains 14 residues. CDR3 amino acids: CASILTSGYNEQFF. Written as DNA, the CDR3 is TGTGCCAGCATTTTGACTAGCGGGTACAATGAGCAGTTCTTC.

The chain is built from TRBV5-1 and TRBJ1-2; 7 nucleotides agree with TRBD1. The V and J ends lost 3 bases and 8 bases, in that order; junction bases with no gene match: 7. Germline CDR1 reads SGHRS; CDR2 reads YFSETQ. The CDR3 length is 13 residues. The CDR3 DNA follows: TGCGCCAGCAGCTCGACAGGGACGCCGGGCTACACCTTC. This translates into CASSSTGTPGYTF. Based on the CDR3 plus reference TRBV5-1 and TRBJ1-2, the full variable domain is KAGVTQTPRYLIKTRGQQVTLSCSPISGHRSVSWYQQTPGQGLQFLFEYFSETQRNKGNFPGRFSGRQFSNSRSEMNVSTLELGDSALYLCASSSTGTPGYTFGSGTRLTVV.